What follows is one T cell receptor (beta chain) and its context. Read coverage stops 3 residues before the CDR3 terminus; the germline J gene supplies the remainder. Germline CDR1 is DFQATT and CDR2 is SNEGSKA (reference sequence). The V and J ends lost 2 bases and 0 bases respectively, with 7 bases between them. The CDR3 loop spans 14 amino acids. Genomic DNA, averaging around 1,200 ng per sample, yielded TCR beta CDR3 via immunoSEQ. Data came from immunoSEQ multiplex PCR; TCRdb stores just in-frame clones and leaves some out. The listing contains about 35,000 clones. These data originate in a study of T cells in women clearing cervical HPV infection.

The sequencing input was blood buffy coat. The sequence came from a woman aged 18-70 years with a cervical HPV16 infection that either progressed to CIN3+ or cleared (not recorded which). The rearrangement joins TRBV20-1 to TRBJ2-2; D is unclear. CDR3 protein: CSARRPTNTGELFF. CDR3 DNA (partial): TGCAGTGCTAGAAGGCCAACGAACACCGGGGAG.